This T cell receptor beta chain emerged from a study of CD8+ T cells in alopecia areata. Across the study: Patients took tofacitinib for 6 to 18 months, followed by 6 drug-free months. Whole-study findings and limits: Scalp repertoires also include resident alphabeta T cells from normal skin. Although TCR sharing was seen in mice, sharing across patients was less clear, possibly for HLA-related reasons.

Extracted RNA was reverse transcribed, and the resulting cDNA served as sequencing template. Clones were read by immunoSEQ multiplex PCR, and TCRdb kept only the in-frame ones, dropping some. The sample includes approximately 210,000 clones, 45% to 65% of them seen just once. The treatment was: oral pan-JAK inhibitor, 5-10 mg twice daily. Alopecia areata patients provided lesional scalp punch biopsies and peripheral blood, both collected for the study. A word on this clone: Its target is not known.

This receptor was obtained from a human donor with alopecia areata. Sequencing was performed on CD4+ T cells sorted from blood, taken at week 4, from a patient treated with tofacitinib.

CDR3 nucleotide sequence: TGCAGCGTTGCGCCGAGACAGGGCTACAATGAGCAGTTCTTC. Its protein product is CSVAPRQGYNEQFF. The V call is TRBV29-1, the J call TRBJ2-1; TRBD1 agrees at 7 bases. Germline assignment: CDR1 SQVTM and CDR2 ANQGSEA. CDR3 length equals 14 residues. V shed 4 bases, J shed 3 bases, and the junction held 6 bases outside the gene matches.